These 6 T cell receptor beta chains were sequenced from one sample in a study of naive and memory T cell subsets. An equimolar mix of two oligonucleotides served as the beta constant-region primer for TRBC1 and TRBC2. The ligated cDNA underwent four PCR rounds using SP2 and nested alpha and beta constant-region primers. TCRdb independently ran MiXCR on the UMI-ligation and nested PCR reads; one entry per CDR3 protein. The sample includes 15,000 to 20,000 distinct CDR3 sequences, roughly 8.7% of them seen just once. Sequencing input: central memory CD8+ T cells from blood. These receptors were collected from a human donor in good health.

This chain joins TRBV12-3 or TRBV12-4 and TRBJ2-1, with D possibly TRBD2 on 6 matching bases. V gave up 7 bases and J gave up 4 bases, with 17 bases separating them. This CDR3 contains 15 residues. CDR3 DNA: TGTGCCAGCAACTCGGGAGAGGTTATGTACAATGAGCAGTTCTTC. This codes for CASNSGEVMYNEQFF.

This chain uses TRBV20-1 with TRBJ2-5; 8 nucleotides line up with TRBD1. Per germline, CDR1 DFQATT and CDR2 SNEGSKA (reference sequence). There are 14 residues in the CDR3. V lost 3 bases and J lost 2; bases outside the gene matches: 5. Written as DNA, the CDR3 is TGCAGTGCTAGGCAGGGGGCGGCTCAAGAGACCCAGTACTTC. Its protein is CSARQGAAQETQYF.

The table lists this clonotype with many counts. This chain links TRBV7-3 with TRBJ2-1, with 7 bases lining up with TRBD2. From germline, CDR1 is SGHTA and CDR2 FQGTGA. The CDR3 length is 17 residues. V lost 4 bases to trimming and J lost 0 bases; unmatched junction nucleotides: 9. CDR3 DNA: TGTGCCAGCAGCTCTCACCTAGCGGCCAGCTCCTACAATGAGCAGTTCTTC. It yields the protein CASSSHLAASSYNEQFF.

V and J are TRBV7-9 and TRBJ2-3, with D unresolved. CDR3 length equals 15 residues. V was pared by 1 base and J by 2 bases, with 10 bases between. The germline V gene encodes CDR1 SEHNR and CDR2 FQNEAQ (reference sequence). The CDR3 is CASSLGTILTDTQYF. Written as DNA, the CDR3 is TGTGCCAGCAGCTTAGGGACCATACTCACAGATACGCAGTATTTT.

In this sample, this clonotype turned up a few times. The V gene is TRBV19, the J gene TRBJ2-2, with 8 bases fitting TRBD1. V lost 6 bases to trimming and J lost 3 bases; unmatched junction nucleotides: 15. The CDR3 has 18 residues. Germline assignment: CDR1 LNHDA and CDR2 SQIVND (reference sequence). The CDR3 DNA follows: TGTGCCAGTAGCACCAGTTTTGCAGGGGGCGCGGACACCGGGGAGCTGTTTTTT. Its protein is CASSTSFAGGADTGELFF.

This clonotype was seen more than once but under ten times. The chain carries TRBV11-2 and TRBJ2-7; D is perhaps TRBD2 (6 bases). V lost 5 bases, J lost 6 bases, and 20 bases lay in between. Germline CDR1 reads SGHAT; CDR2 reads FQNNGV. The CDR3 length is 15 residues. CDR3 DNA: TGTGCCAGCAGCGGCCGGACTGGGGGGAGGATCGAGCAGTACTTC. Translation: CASSGRTGGRIEQYF. Together with reference TRBV11-2 and TRBJ2-7, the CDR3 gives the full variable domain: EAGVAQSPRYKIIEKRQSVAFWCNPISGHATLYWYQQILGQGPKLLIQFQNNGVVDDSQLPKDRFSAERLKGVDSTLKIQPAKLEDSAVYLCASSGRTGGRIEQYFGPGTRLTVT.